The source of this T cell receptor (beta chain) is a study of blood T cell repertoires in COVID-19. For the study at large: Both acute and convalescent COVID-19 samples were obtained from the United States, Italy and Spain. PBMCs, B-cell-depleted T cells, or T cells provided the cDNA or gDNA that made up the material.

The V end lost 2 bases, the J end lost 2 bases, and 10 bases lay between the germline ends. This CDR3 region has 14 residues. The V gene's germline CDR1 is MDHEN and CDR2 SYDVKM. Participants' reported clinical history set cohort assignment. Study processing details: The authors estimated nucleated cell counts from reference gene primer amplification. Here immunoSEQ multiplex PCR was the method, and the copy in TCRdb shows in-frame clones only, minus some. V and J calls and clone size follow that table, whereas D and trimming were derived from the DNA. This sample has hundreds of thousands of clones, with about 88% found just once.

The V gene is TRBV28, the J gene TRBJ2-7; D uncertain. The source of this sequence is a woman in her forties who had recovered from COVID-19. Sequenced material: PBMCs or T cells enriched from blood (not recorded which). The chain's CDR3 is CASSLRQVTYEQYF. The CDR3 bases are TGTGCCAGCAGTTTAAGGCAGGTAACCTACGAGCAGTACTTC.